This T cell receptor (beta chain) is drawn from a study of OX40 agonist ivuxolimab in advanced cancers. This clone was seen only once. Sequenced by immunoSEQ multiplex PCR; TCRdb stores in-frame clones only, minus some. The sample lists 97,000 or so clones, roughly 89% occurring once. From germline, CDR1 is MNHEY and CDR2 SMNVEV (reference sequence). V lost 4 bases and J lost 3, with 21 bases in between. The CDR3 consists of 18 residues. The receptor's source is an adult with an advanced solid tumor such as melanoma, head and neck, liver or kidney cancer. The chain has TRBV27 and TRBJ1-4, with D possibly TRBD1 on 6 matching bases. The sample was CD4+ or CD8+ T cells sorted from blood, taken in a trial of the OX40 agonist ivuxolimab. The CDR3 is CASSSYRTDAGPNEKLFF. In nucleotides, the CDR3 is TGTGCCAGCAGTTCCTACCGGACAGACGCGGGGCCTAATGAAAAACTGTTTTTT.